The 29 T cell receptor beta chains reported below all come from one sample, sequenced in a study of blood T cell repertoires in COVID-19. The method was immunoSEQ multiplex PCR; TCRdb's version includes in-frame clones alone and lacks a portion of them. The sample shows approximately 290,000 clones, around 89% of them seen only once. Sequenced sample: peripheral blood. These receptors were obtained from a man aged 25 to 40 with acute or convalescent COVID-19.

The chain has TRBV11-3 and TRBJ2-1; possibly TRBD1 for D (6 bases). V was shortened by 5 bases and J by 5 bases, with 10 bases between the two germline ends. The V gene's germline CDR1 is SGHNT and CDR2 YENEEA. This CDR3 comprises 13 residues. CDR3 in amino acids: CASSIQGNNEQFF. CDR3 nucleotides: TGTGCCAGCAGCATACAGGGAAACAATGAGCAGTTCTTC.

The rearrangement joins TRBV27 to TRBJ2-1; D possibly corresponds to TRBD2 (5 bases). The V end was cut by 2 bases, the J end by 7 bases, with 18 bases between. Germline-derived CDR1 and CDR2 are MNHEY and SMNVEV (reference sequence). The CDR3 is 16 residues long. The CDR3 spells CASSLDLVAPMNEQFF. In DNA, the CDR3 is TGTGCCAGCAGTTTAGACTTGGTAGCGCCGATGAATGAGCAGTTCTTC.

The V and J genes are TRBV5-6 and TRBJ1-2; 9 bases map to TRBD1. The V and J ends lost 0 bases and 6 bases, in that order; junction bases with no gene match: 9. CDR3 length: 16 amino acids. Looked up from germline, CDR1 is SGHDT and CDR2 is YYEEEE. The CDR3: CASSLGRDREGDGYTF. In DNA, the CDR3 is TGTGCCAGCAGCTTGGGGCGGGACAGGGAAGGGGATGGCTACACCTTC.

The V gene is TRBV15, the J gene TRBJ2-7; 9 positions match TRBD1. The trim removed 6 bases at V and 8 bases at J, leaving 11 bases unmatched. The germline gives CDR1 LNHNV, CDR2 YYDKDF (reference sequence). The CDR3 is 14 amino acids. CDR3 amino acids: CATRKTGGKGKQYF. CDR3 in DNA: TGTGCCACCAGGAAGACAGGGGGAAAGGGTAAGCAGTACTTC. The complete variable domain, with remaining parts taken from reference TRBV15 and TRBJ2-7, reads DAMVIQNPRYQVTQFGKPVTLSCSQTLNHNVMYWYQQKSSQAPKLLFHYYDKDFNNEADTPDNFQSRRPNTSFCFLDIRSPGLGDTAMYLCATRKTGGKGKQYFGPGTRLTVT.

The J gene is TRBJ1-3, the V gene TRBV19; tentatively, D is TRBD1 (5 bases). Trimming took 6 bases from V and 3 from J, leaving 15 bases between them. Germline CDR1 LNHDA, CDR2 SQIVND (reference sequence). The CDR3 consists of 15 residues. As DNA, the CDR3 is TGTGCCAGTAGCCCGGACATGGTTGGTGGAAACACCATATATTTT. This sequence encodes CASSPDMVGGNTIYF.

The chain carries TRBV28 and TRBJ1-1; possibly TRBD1 for D (6 bases). V lost 6 bases, J lost 2 bases, and 16 bases lay in between. From germline, CDR1 is MDHEN and CDR2 SYDVKM. The CDR3 is 15 residues long. CDR3 sequence: CASRAWDTTNTEAFF. The CDR3 bases are TGTGCCAGCAGGGCATGGGACACCACTAACACTGAAGCTTTCTTT.

This rearrangement joins TRBV2 to TRBJ1-5; D may be TRBD1 (5 bases). CDR3 length: 15 residues. Germline-derived CDR1 and CDR2 are SNHLY and FYNNEI. Trimming removed 7 bases from V and 1 base from J, with 14 bases in between. The DNA of the CDR3 is TGTGCCAGCACCGGGGGGGGAAGGAGCAATCAGCCCCAGCATTTT. Protein: CASTGGGRSNQPQHF.

This chain connects TRBV6-6 to TRBJ2-7, with TRBD2 as a possible D gene (6 bases). Trimming took 5 bases from V and 0 from J, leaving 11 bases between them. The CDR3 extends over 14 amino acids. In germline, CDR1 is MNHNY, CDR2 SVGAGI (reference sequence). CDR3 sequence (DNA): TGTGCCAGCAGTGGTAGGACTACCTCCTACGAGCAGTACTTC. Translating it yields CASSGRTTSYEQYF.

V is TRBV9 and J is TRBJ2-3; the match to TRBD1 covers 9 bases. Germline V gives CDR1 SGDLS, CDR2 YYNGEE. V lost 3 bases to trimming and J lost 5 bases; unmatched junction nucleotides: 7. This CDR3 is built from 15 residues. The CDR3 DNA is TGTGCCAGCAGCGCTTCGGGACAGGGTAGAGATACGCAGTATTTT. Protein sequence: CASSASGQGRDTQYF.

The gene calls are TRBV4-2 and TRBJ1-6; a weak D match, TRBD1 (5 bases). The CDR3 is made up of 15 amino acids. Trimming shortened V by 5 bases and J by 1 base, and 9 bases separated the two germline ends. CDR1 and CDR2 (germline): LGHNA, YNFKEQ. CDR3 protein: CASSNSGSYNSPLHF. The CDR3 region has the DNA TGTGCCAGCAGCAACTCAGGGTCCTATAATTCACCCCTCCACTTT.

The chain is built from TRBV4-1 and TRBJ1-6; 7 bases map to TRBD1. The CDR3 spans 21 residues. V lost 0 bases to trimming and J lost 0 bases; unmatched junction nucleotides: 14. Germline assignment: CDR1 MGHRA and CDR2 YSYEKL. The CDR3: CASSQETAYGTAISYNSPLHF. The CDR3 DNA is TGCGCCAGCAGCCAAGAAACGGCCTACGGGACAGCTATCTCCTATAATTCACCCCTCCACTTT.

This chain links TRBV18 with TRBJ1-2, with D perhaps TRBD1 (6 bases). The V gene lost 6 bases and the J gene lost 8 bases, with 10 bases spanning the gap. This CDR3 spans 11 amino acids. Germline V lookup: CDR1 KGHSH, CDR2 LQKENI. CDR3 DNA: TGTGCCAGCTCCTCAGGGGAAGGCTACACCTTC. It is translated as CASSSGEGYTF.

The chain couples TRBV10-2 to TRBJ1-6; D may be TRBD1 (5 bases). CDR3 length: 13 residues. Trimming cost V 6 bases and J 8 bases, with 11 bases left between them. Germline CDR1 is WSHSY and CDR2 is SAAADI. CDR3: CASRGPKDSPLHF. CDR3 coding DNA: TGCGCCAGCAGGGGGCCTAAAGATTCACCCCTCCACTTT.

Comment on this clone: A read error may produce the germline difference seen at one junction end. This chain joins TRBV30 and TRBJ1-2, with D hard to call. The CDR3 has 13 residues. Germline V gene sequence: CDR1 GTSNPN, CDR2 SVGIG (reference sequence). The chain's CDR3 is CAWSVTAGFPAAF. The CDR3 coding sequence is TGTGCCTGGAGTGTGACCGCAGGCTTCCCCGCCGCCTTC.

This chain joins TRBV5-1 and TRBJ2-7; D possibly corresponds to TRBD1 (6 bases). The V and J ends lost 2 bases and 5 bases respectively, with 11 bases between them. The germline V gene encodes CDR1 SGHRS and CDR2 YFSETQ. The length of the CDR3 is 13 residues. CDR3 amino acids: CASSLTGWNEQYF. The DNA of the CDR3 is TGCGCCAGCAGCTTAACAGGGTGGAACGAGCAGTACTTC.

This clone appeared a single time. Other DNA variants within this sample encode the same CDR3. The chain joins TRBV19 to TRBJ1-6; no clear D gene. Germline assignment: CDR1 LNHDA and CDR2 SQIVND (reference sequence). CDR3 size: 14 residues. Trimming cost V 7 bases and J 0 bases, with 7 bases left between them. CDR3 region: CASTFSSYNSPLHF. The CDR3 DNA sequence: TGTGCCAGTACCTTTAGCTCCTATAATTCACCCCTCCACTTT.

The V gene is TRBV24-1, the J gene TRBJ2-4, with D possibly TRBD2 on 6 matching bases. The CDR3 has 17 amino acids. V lost 0 bases and J 5 bases, leaving 16 bases between the germline ends. Germline CDR1 KGHDR, CDR2 SFDVKD. For the CDR3, the DNA is TGTGCCACCAGTGATTTGCTCCCGCCCCCGGGAGAAAACATTCAGTACTTC. Translated: CATSDLLPPPGENIQYF.

The rearrangement joins TRBV9 to TRBJ1-2; 7 positions match TRBD1. Looked up from germline, CDR1 is SGDLS and CDR2 is YYNGEE. This CDR3 is built from 16 residues. V trimming: 4 bases; J trimming: 0 bases; junction bases outside the gene matches: 9. As DNA, the CDR3 is TGTGCCAGCAGCATCTCCCGGGACAGACCTAACTATGGCTACACCTTC. It encodes CASSISRDRPNYGYTF.

J is TRBJ2-2 and V is TRBV7-3; D not certain. The CDR3 loop spans 12 amino acids. Per the germline V gene, CDR1 is SGHTA and CDR2 is FQGTGA. The germline V and J ends were trimmed by 4 bases and 5 bases, with 5 bases remaining between them. The CDR3 DNA reads as TGTGCCAGCAGCTCGAGGACCGGGGAGCTGTTTTTT. Protein: CASSSRTGELFF.

The rearrangement uses TRBV18 and TRBJ1-1, with D maybe TRBD1 (5 bases). CDR1 and CDR2 from the germline V gene are KGHSH and LQKENI. CDR3 length equals 15 residues. The ends were cut back, 0 bases at V and 4 bases at J, with 12 bases in the middle. CDR3 loop: CASSPPGLGSTEAFF. In DNA form, the CDR3 reads TGTGCCAGCTCACCACCGGGGCTGGGAAGCACTGAAGCTTTCTTT.

This clone was seen once. The chain is built from TRBV5-1 and TRBJ2-7; the D is unclear. Trimming shortened V by 5 bases and J by 0 bases, and 12 bases separated the two germline ends. The CDR3 runs 14 residues. From germline, CDR1 is SGHRS and CDR2 YFSETQ. DNA of the CDR3: TGCGCCAGCAGTCTGGTGGCTAGCTCCTACGAGCAGTACTTC. Translation gives CASSLVASSYEQYF.

V usage is TRBV27 and J usage is TRBJ2-5; 7 nucleotides line up with TRBD1. The CDR3 is 13 residues long. The germline V gene has CDR1 MNHEY and CDR2 SMNVEV (reference sequence). The V gene end was trimmed by 4 bases and the J gene end by 2 bases; junction bases not matched to a gene: 1. CDR3 sequence: CASSWGQQETQYF. The CDR3 DNA reads TGTGCCAGCAGTTGGGGACAGCAAGAGACCCAGTACTTC.

This clone was counted a single time. This rearrangement joins TRBV11-3 to TRBJ2-3; tentative D call: TRBD2 (7 bases). This CDR3 is 14 amino acids long. Trimming removed 4 bases from V and 6 bases from J, with 14 bases in between. Germline CDR1 is SGHNT and CDR2 is YENEEA. The CDR3 nucleotides are TGTGCCAGCAGCTGGGGGGGGGCGCTGGATACGCAGTATTTT. It yields the protein CASSWGGALDTQYF.

The genes are TRBV7-2 and TRBJ1-5, with D tentatively TRBD1 (6 bases). Germline-derived CDR1 and CDR2 are SGHTA and FQGNSA. The CDR3 is 16 residues long. The V end lost 4 bases, the J end lost 1 base, and 14 bases lay between the germline ends. DNA of the CDR3: TGTGCCAGCAGCTGGGCGGGGGCAGGGAGCAATCAGCCCCAGCATTTT. Translation gives CASSWAGAGSNQPQHF. Based on the CDR3 plus reference TRBV7-2 and TRBJ1-5, the full variable domain is GAGVSQSPSNKVTEKGKDVELRCDPISGHTALYWYRQSLGQGLEFLIYFQGNSAPDKSGLPSDRFSAERTGGSVSTLTIQRTQQEDSAVYLCASSWAGAGSNQPQHFGDGTRLSIL.

The CDR3 sequence: CASSVGGLAGTETQYF. The CDR3 DNA sequence: TGTGCCAGCAGTGTTGGGGGACTAGCGGGAACGGAGACCCAGTACTTC. The chain employs TRBV2 and TRBJ2-5, with 13 bases matching TRBD2. The CDR3 is 16 amino acids. Germline CDR1 is SNHLY and CDR2 is FYNNEI. Losses at the gene ends were 4 bases for V and 5 bases for J; bases not matched to a gene: 7.

Only a few counts were recorded for this clone. The rearrangement joins TRBV7-3 to TRBJ2-1, with 12 bases lining up with TRBD2. Germline V gene sequence: CDR1 SGHTA, CDR2 FQGTGA. The CDR3 spans 16 residues. Trimming took 5 bases from V and 9 from J; bases not matched to a gene: 11. The CDR3 region is CASSRLTLAGGVEQFF. The CDR3, as DNA: TGTGCCAGCAGCCGTTTAACACTAGCGGGAGGAGTTGAGCAGTTCTTC.

The chain is built from TRBV5-3 and TRBJ2-1; tentatively, D is TRBD1 (7 bases). TRBV5-3 counts as an open reading frame of uncertain function. This CDR3 has 14 residues. Trimming cost V 3 bases and J 7 bases, with 14 bases left between them. This CDR3 is CARSSGGLGNEQFF. For the CDR3, the DNA is TGTGCCAGAAGCTCAGGGGGGTTAGGGAATGAGCAGTTCTTC.

CDR3 in amino acids: CASLTSGGLDTQYF. CDR3 DNA: TGTGCCAGCCTGACTAGTGGGGGACTTGATACGCAGTATTTT. The chain employs TRBV6-5 and TRBJ2-3; D perhaps matches TRBD2 (6 bases). The V gene's germline CDR1 is MNHEY and CDR2 SVGAGI. The CDR3 extends over 14 amino acids. V gave up 8 bases and J gave up 6 bases, with 18 bases separating them.

In nucleotides, the CDR3 is TGTGCTAGTGGTTTGGTATCGACAGGGGGTAGGACAGATACGCAGTATTTT. Residues: CASGLVSTGGRTDTQYF. V and J are TRBV12-5 and TRBJ2-3; 9 bases map to TRBD1. The CDR3 contains 17 residues. V lost 0 bases, J lost 3 bases, and 7 bases stayed unmatched. Per germline, CDR1 LGHNT and CDR2 FRNRAP.